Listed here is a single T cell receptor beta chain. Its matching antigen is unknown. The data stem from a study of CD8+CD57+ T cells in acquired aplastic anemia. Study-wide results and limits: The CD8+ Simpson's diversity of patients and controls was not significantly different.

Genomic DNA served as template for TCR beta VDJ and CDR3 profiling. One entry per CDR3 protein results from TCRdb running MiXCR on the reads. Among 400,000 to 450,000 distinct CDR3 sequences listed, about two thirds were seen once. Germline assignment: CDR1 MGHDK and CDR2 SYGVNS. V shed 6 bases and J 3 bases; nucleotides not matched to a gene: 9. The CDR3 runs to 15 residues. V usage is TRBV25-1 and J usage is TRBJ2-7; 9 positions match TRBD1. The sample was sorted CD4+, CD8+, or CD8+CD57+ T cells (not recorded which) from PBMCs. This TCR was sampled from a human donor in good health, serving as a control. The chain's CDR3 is CASSGTDRGYYEQYF. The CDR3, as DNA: TGTGCCAGCAGCGGTACGGACAGGGGTTACTACGAGCAGTACTTC.